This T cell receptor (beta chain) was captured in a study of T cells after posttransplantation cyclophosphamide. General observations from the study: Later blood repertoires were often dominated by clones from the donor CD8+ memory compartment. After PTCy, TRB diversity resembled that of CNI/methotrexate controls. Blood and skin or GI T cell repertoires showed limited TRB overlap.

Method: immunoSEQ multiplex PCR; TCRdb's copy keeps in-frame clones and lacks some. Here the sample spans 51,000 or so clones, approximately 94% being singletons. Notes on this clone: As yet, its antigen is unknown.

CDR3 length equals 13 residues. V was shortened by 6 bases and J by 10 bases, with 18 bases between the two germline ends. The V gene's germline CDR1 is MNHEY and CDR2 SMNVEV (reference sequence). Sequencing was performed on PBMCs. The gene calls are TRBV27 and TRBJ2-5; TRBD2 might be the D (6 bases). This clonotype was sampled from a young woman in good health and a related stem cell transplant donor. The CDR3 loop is CASRTGRGGIQYF. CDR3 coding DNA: TGTGCCAGCAGGACGGGGCGGGGTGGGATCCAGTACTTC.